A single sample gave rise to the 15 T cell receptor beta chains below, sequenced in a study of T cell repertoires in cytomegalovirus infection. Via MiXCR, TCRdb re-called the reads, giving one row per CDR3 protein. This repertoire shows about 900,000 distinct CDR3 sequences, 30% to 40% found once; its top ten account for over 12%. No antigen has been identified for these receptors. The specimen was cultured CD8+ T cells from PBMCs, collected from culture after CMV antigen stimulation. These receptors were obtained from a human donor in good health (CMV status not recorded). Some clones in this sample may be carry-over from other donors' samples.

Regarding this clonotype: Possible read error: a much larger clone is one base away. The V gene is TRBV7-6, the J gene TRBJ2-7, with a tentative D call TRBD1 (6 bases). Germline CDR1 is SGHVS and CDR2 is FNYEAQ. The CDR3 runs to 12 residues. Trimming removed 10 bases at V and 4 bases at J, with 14 bases between. The chain's CDR3 is CANRGRGYEQYF. The CDR3, as DNA: TGTGCCAACAGAGGCAGGGGTTACGAGCAGTACTTC.

This clonotype was seen at least ten times. J is TRBJ2-2 and V is TRBV7-2; no firm D call. The CDR3 has 10 residues. V lost 5 bases to trimming and J lost 7 bases, with 2 bases between them. CDR1 SGHTA and CDR2 FQGNSA come from the germline V gene. The CDR3 region has the DNA TGTGCCAGCAGCATCGGGGAGCTGTTTTTT. Translating gives CASSIGELFF. The full variable domain, completed using reference TRBV7-2 and TRBJ2-2, is GAGVSQSPSNKVTEKGKDVELRCDPISGHTALYWYRQSLGQGLEFLIYFQGNSAPDKSGLPSDRFSAERTGGSVSTLTIQRTQQEDSAVYLCASSIGELFFGEGSRLTVL.

The rearrangement uses TRBV20-1 and TRBJ2-2; 8 bases fit TRBD1. This CDR3 has 14 amino acids. V lost 6 bases to trimming and J lost 3 bases; unmatched junction nucleotides: 6. The germline gives CDR1 DFQATT, CDR2 SNEGSKA (reference sequence). The CDR3: CSALDREDTGELFF. CDR3 DNA: TGCAGTGCCTTGGACAGGGAGGACACCGGGGAGCTGTTTTTT.

The genes are TRBV27 and TRBJ2-5; D perhaps matches TRBD2 (5 bases). The V end lost 5 bases, the J end lost 4 bases, and 20 bases lay between the germline ends. The CDR3 consists of 16 residues. In germline, CDR1 is MNHEY, CDR2 SMNVEV (reference sequence). The CDR3 spells CASSPRLAEGVETQYF. The DNA for the CDR3 is TGTGCCAGCAGTCCTCGGCTAGCCGAAGGTGTAGAGACCCAGTACTTC.

The V gene is TRBV6-6, the J gene TRBJ2-7, with a tentative D call TRBD1 (6 bases). V was cut by 4 bases and J by 4 bases, with 11 bases left in between. The CDR3 totals 13 residues. Germline assignment: CDR1 MNHNY and CDR2 SVGAGI (reference sequence). CDR3 in amino acids: CASSLIQGYEQYV. The CDR3 DNA reads TGTGCCAGCAGTTTAATACAGGGTTACGAGCAGTACGTC.

This clonotype was detected a few times. The chain recombines TRBV7-9 with TRBJ1-5; 9 positions agree with TRBD1. The J segment lost 6 bases and the V segment lost 5 bases, leaving 5 bases of the junction unmatched. The CDR3 runs to 14 residues. In germline, CDR1 is SEHNR, CDR2 FQNEAQ (reference sequence). This CDR3 is CASSGTGFGQPQHF. As DNA, the CDR3 is TGTGCCAGCAGCGGGACAGGGTTTGGTCAGCCCCAGCATTTT. The full variable domain, with the rest looked up from reference TRBV7-9 and TRBJ1-5, is DTGVSQNPRHKITKRGQNVTFRCDPISEHNRLYWYRQTLGQGPEFLTYFQNEAQLEKSRLLSDRFSAERPKGSFSTLEIQRTEQGDSAMYLCASSGTGFGQPQHFGDGTRLSIL.

Of note for this clonotype: Possible read error: a much larger clone is one base away. The chain joins TRBV7-2 to TRBJ1-2; D is ambiguous. Between the trimmed V and J ends, which lost 10 bases and 5 bases, there was a span of 26 bases. The CDR3 runs 16 residues. Germline V gene sequence: CDR1 SGHTA, CDR2 FQGNSA. CDR3 coding DNA: TGTGCCAACATTGGGGATGGCCCTTACCTTTCTTATGGCTACACCTTC. Its protein is CANIGDGPYLSYGYTF.

This clonotype was seen a few times. The rearrangement joins TRBV10-3 to TRBJ2-5; maybe TRBD2 (6 bases). The germline CDR1 and CDR2 sequences are ENHRY and SYGVKD. CDR3 size: 16 residues. V lost 4 bases and J lost 5, with 20 bases in between. CDR3 sequence (DNA): TGTGCCATCAGTGGGCGCGCGGGGCGTGAGCAGGAGACCCAGTACTTC. Its translation: CAISGRAGREQETQYF.

This clonotype was seen ten or more times. The chain links TRBV7-8 to TRBJ1-6; 7 nucleotides line up with TRBD1. From germline, CDR1 is SGHVS and CDR2 FQNEAQ. Trimming at V came to 6 bases and at J to 7 bases, leaving 6 bases not matched to a gene. There are 14 residues in the CDR3. CDR3 sequence: CASSRDSANSPLHF. The CDR3 DNA sequence: TGTGCCAGCAGTAGGGACAGCGCAAATTCACCCCTCCACTTT.

Many counts were recorded for this clonotype. The chain employs TRBV27 and TRBJ2-1, with D hard to call. CDR3 length: 17 residues. V lost 6 bases, J lost 0 bases, and 18 bases lay in between. Germline loops: CDR1 MNHEY, CDR2 SMNVEV (reference sequence). CDR3 nucleotide sequence: TGTGCCAGCAGACCCCCCTCCGCTCTGGGCTCCTACAATGAGCAGTTCTTC. Amino acids: CASRPPSALGSYNEQFF.

The chain combines TRBV7-9 with TRBJ2-2, with a tentative D call TRBD2 (6 bases). Trimming pared 5 bases from V and 9 bases from J, leaving 31 bases between. This CDR3 region has 19 residues. Germline CDR1 SEHNR, CDR2 FQNEAQ (reference sequence). The CDR3 region is CASSPPTHKRQWGDRELFF. DNA of the CDR3: TGTGCCAGCAGCCCTCCGACCCATAAAAGACAGTGGGGGGACCGGGAGCTGTTTTTT.

A few counts support this clonotype. This chain links TRBV12-3 or TRBV12-4 with TRBJ2-2, with 7 bases identical to TRBD1. Unmatched junction bases numbered 7, after V lost 5 bases and J lost 4 bases. The CDR3 is 15 residues long. The chain's CDR3 is CASSRDTGATGELFF. In DNA, the CDR3 is TGTGCCAGCAGTCGGGACACAGGGGCCACCGGGGAGCTGTTTTTT.

The CDR3 here is CASSPPAGLGETQYF. CDR3 nucleotides: TGTGCCAGCTCACCACCGGCGGGACTAGGGGAGACCCAGTACTTC. The chain has TRBV18 and TRBJ2-5; TRBD2 agrees at 8 bases. CDR1 is KGHSH, CDR2 LQKENI, per germline. The CDR3 loop spans 15 amino acids. J gave up 5 bases and V 0 bases, and 5 bases lay outside the gene matches.

This clonotype was counted at least ten times. V usage is TRBV6-6 and J usage is TRBJ2-2, with D possibly being TRBD2 (6 bases). The germline gives CDR1 MNHNY, CDR2 SVGAGI (reference sequence). V gave up 0 bases and J gave up 7 bases, with 6 bases separating them. The CDR3 loop spans 13 amino acids. This CDR3 reads CASSYSGGGELFF. The CDR3 bases are TGTGCCAGCAGTTACTCGGGGGGCGGGGAGCTGTTTTTT.

This clonotype has a handful of counts. The gene calls are TRBV9 and TRBJ2-3; TRBD1 agrees at 7 bases. Germline V gene sequence: CDR1 SGDLS, CDR2 YYNGEE. This CDR3 is 15 amino acids long. V lost 3 bases to trimming and J lost 0 bases; unmatched junction nucleotides: 4. In nucleotides, the CDR3 is TGTGCCAGCAGCGGGACAGGATTTAGCACAGATACGCAGTATTTT. Translated, it gives CASSGTGFSTDTQYF.